This TCR beta chain was captured in a study of cytomegalovirus exposure and HLA in healthy donors. Study results and limitations: Presence/absence results assume similar sequencing depth per donor, which may not hold. Donors belonging to an Asian-associated ancestry cluster reportedly showed fewer N-insertions in productive TCRs than the roughly 680-donor mean, according to what a later analysis found. A later analysis found that most CMV-associated TCR beta chains appeared HLA-restricted.

The PCR contained 60 Vbeta and 13 Jbeta primers. This table comes from immunoSEQ multiplex PCR, and its TCRdb copy is limited to in-frame clones, with some not included. The sample includes 60,000 or so clones, 65% to 80% seen only once; the top ten take approximately 2.4%. CDR3 size: 15 residues. V lost 0 bases, J lost 0 bases, and 7 bases lay in between. Germline CDR1 LGHNA, CDR2 YSLEER. A remark on this clone: As yet, its antigen is unknown.

Sequences were obtained from PBMCs. The sequence came from a female donor in good health and CMV-seronegative. The V call is TRBV4-3, the J call TRBJ2-3; D not certain. The CDR3 DNA follows: TGCGCCAGCAGCCAAGATTCCCCTAGCACAGATACGCAGTATTTT. Translation: CASSQDSPSTDTQYF.